This T cell receptor (beta chain) was recovered during a study of breast tumors, draining lymph nodes, adjacent tissues. One entry per CDR3 protein, called by TCRdb with MiXCR from the multiplex PCR reads. The data show about 47,000 distinct CDR3 sequences, approximately 22% seen once. The table lists this clonotype with a few counts. Antigen unknown. Findings and limits, study-wide: Tumor repertoires ranked between lymph nodes and nontumor tissue in diversity, with V and J gene preferences. Findings are consistent with lymph node origin and intratumoral expansion of most tumor T cells.

Trimming left V 1 base short and J 4 bases short, with 11 bases between. Germline V lookup: CDR1 SGHDN, CDR2 FVKESK. The CDR3 runs to 15 residues. This sequence joins TRBV14 and TRBJ2-1; D may be TRBD1 or TRBD2 (5 bases each). This receptor was identified in a female donor with breast cancer. Some clones in this sample may be carry-over from other donors' samples. Sequencing input: breast tumor tissue. The chain's CDR3 is CASSQAQDFYNEQFF. CDR3 sequence (DNA): TGTGCCAGCAGCCAAGCACAGGACTTTTACAATGAGCAGTTCTTC.